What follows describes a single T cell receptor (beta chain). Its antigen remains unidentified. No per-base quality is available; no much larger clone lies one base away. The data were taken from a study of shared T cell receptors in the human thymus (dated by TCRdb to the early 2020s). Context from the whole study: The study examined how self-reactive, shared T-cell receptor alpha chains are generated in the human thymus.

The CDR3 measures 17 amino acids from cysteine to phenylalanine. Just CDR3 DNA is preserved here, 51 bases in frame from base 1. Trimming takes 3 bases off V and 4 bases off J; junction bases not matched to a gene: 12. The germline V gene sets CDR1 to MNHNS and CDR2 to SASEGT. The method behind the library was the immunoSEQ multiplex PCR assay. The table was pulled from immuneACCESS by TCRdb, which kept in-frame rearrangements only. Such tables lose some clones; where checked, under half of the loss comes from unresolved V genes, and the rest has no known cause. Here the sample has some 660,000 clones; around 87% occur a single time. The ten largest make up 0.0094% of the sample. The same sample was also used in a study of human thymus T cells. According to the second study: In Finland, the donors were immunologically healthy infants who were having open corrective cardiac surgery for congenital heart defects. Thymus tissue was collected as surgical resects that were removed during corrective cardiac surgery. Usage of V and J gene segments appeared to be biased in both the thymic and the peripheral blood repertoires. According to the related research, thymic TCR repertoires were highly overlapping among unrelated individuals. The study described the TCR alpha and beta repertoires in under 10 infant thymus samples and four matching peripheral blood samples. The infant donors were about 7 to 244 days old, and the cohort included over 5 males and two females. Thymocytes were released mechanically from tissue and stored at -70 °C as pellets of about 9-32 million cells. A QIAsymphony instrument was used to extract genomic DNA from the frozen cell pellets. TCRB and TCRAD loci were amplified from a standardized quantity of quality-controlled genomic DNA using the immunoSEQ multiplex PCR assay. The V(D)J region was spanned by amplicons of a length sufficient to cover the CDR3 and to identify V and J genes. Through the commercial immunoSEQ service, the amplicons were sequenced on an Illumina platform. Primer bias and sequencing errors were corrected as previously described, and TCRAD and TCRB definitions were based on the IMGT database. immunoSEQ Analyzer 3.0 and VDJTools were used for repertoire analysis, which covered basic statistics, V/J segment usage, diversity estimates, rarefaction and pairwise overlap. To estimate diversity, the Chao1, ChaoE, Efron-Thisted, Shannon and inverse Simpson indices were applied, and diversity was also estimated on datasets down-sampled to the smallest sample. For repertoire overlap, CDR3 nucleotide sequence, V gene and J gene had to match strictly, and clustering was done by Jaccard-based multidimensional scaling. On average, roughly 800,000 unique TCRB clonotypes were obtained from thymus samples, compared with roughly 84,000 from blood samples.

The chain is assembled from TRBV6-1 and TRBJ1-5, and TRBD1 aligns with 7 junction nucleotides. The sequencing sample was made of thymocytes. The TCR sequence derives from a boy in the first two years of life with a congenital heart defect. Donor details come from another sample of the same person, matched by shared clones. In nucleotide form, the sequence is TGTGCCAGCAGTGAGGATAAACCGGGACAGCCAAATCAGCCCCAGCATTTT. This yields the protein CASSEDKPGQPNQPQHF.